The clone carrying this TCR beta chain came up a few times. The PCR employed 60 Vbeta primers together with 13 Jbeta primers. Data came from immunoSEQ multiplex PCR; TCRdb stores just in-frame clones and leaves some out. This sample carries some 140,000 clones, over 75% of them seen once, and the ten largest clones take 8.8%. The data derive from a study of cytomegalovirus exposure and HLA in healthy donors. Study information: The roughly 120 million unique TCR beta sequences, from some 170 million T cells, were found by an earlier analysis.

Between the trimmed V and J ends, which lost 5 bases and 3 bases, there was a span of 12 bases. Germline V gene data show CDR1 as SGHTA and CDR2 as FQGNSA. The CDR3 has 14 residues. This TCR was recovered from a woman between 50 and 59 years old in good health and CMV-seropositive. This chain joins TRBV7-2 and TRBJ2-3; D is perhaps TRBD2 (6 bases). Sequenced sample: PBMCs. Written as DNA, the CDR3 is TGTGCCAGCAGCCGTCCGGGGGTAACAGATACGCAGTATTTT. It codes for CASSRPGVTDTQYF.